Listed below are T cell receptor beta chains from one sample, sequenced in a study of blood T cell repertoires in COVID-19. Only in-frame clones appear in the TCRdb table, and some are missing; sequencing was by immunoSEQ multiplex PCR. The sample holds 65,000 to 80,000 clones; roughly 80% are singletons and the top ten take around 29%. The sample was peripheral blood. The receptors shown here come from a human donor in a cohort sampled during active COVID-19. Each CDR3 is given with its conserved first and last residue. D genes are given only for firm matches. Size tells how often a clone was seen (once, few, many) or the class of an expanded clone, and some rows leave it out.

clone size	D gene	CDR3 length	V gene	J gene	CDR3 protein	CDR3 DNA
few	-	13	TRBV5-8	TRBJ2-7	CASSWERAYEQYF	TGTGCCAGCAGCTGGGAGAGGGCCTACGAGCAGTACTTC
-	-	13	TRBV7-3	TRBJ2-7	CASSRSGSYEQYF	TGTGCCAGCAGCCGTAGCGGTTCCTACGAGCAGTACTTC
-	TRBD1	12	TRBV6-6	TRBJ1-2	CASSQTGYGYTF	TGTGCCAGCAGCCAGACAGGGTATGGCTACACCTTC
-	TRBD1	16	TRBV9	TRBJ2-1	CASSVLGGQGIGEQFF	TGTGCCAGCAGCGTACTAGGAGGACAGGGTATCGGTGAGCAGTTCTTC
once	TRBD1	13	TRBV5-1	TRBJ2-7	CASSLGQGASQYF	TGCGCCAGCAGCCTGGGACAGGGGGCTTCCCAGTACTTC
-	TRBD1	14	TRBV27	TRBJ1-2	CASSSYRGDGNYTF	TGTGCCAGCAGCTCTTACAGGGGGGATGGAAACTACACCTTC
-	-	14	TRBV7-6	TRBJ2-7	CASSLVDNDREQYF	TGTGCCAGCAGCTTAGTGGATAATGACAGAGAGCAGTACTTC
-	TRBD1	18	TRBV23-1	TRBJ1-5	CASSQTGQGSMGGQPQHF	TGCGCCAGCAGTCAGACGGGACAGGGTTCCATGGGGGGCCAGCCCCAGCATTTT
-	TRBD1	15	TRBV9	TRBJ2-7	CASSVEDRARYEQYF	TGTGCCAGCAGCGTAGAGGACAGGGCCCGCTACGAGCAGTACTTC
few	-	16	TRBV3-1/TRBV3-2	TRBJ1-6	CASSPRDRGGNSPLHF	TGTGCCAGCAGCCCCCGCGACCGAGGAGGGAATTCACCCCTCCACTTT
-	TRBD2	14	TRBV20-1	TRBJ2-1	CSASGLAVGGEQFF	TGCAGTGCTAGTGGACTAGCGGTGGGGGGTGAGCAGTTCTTC
-	-	14	TRBV5-5	TRBJ2-7	CASSFDRKTYEQYF	TGTGCCAGCAGCTTCGACAGGAAAACCTACGAGCAGTACTTC
-	-	14	TRBV4-1	TRBJ2-5	CASSQDDRLETQYF	TGCGCCAGCAGCCAGGACGACAGGTTGGAGACCCAGTACTTC
-	-	15	TRBV6-5	TRBJ1-3	CASSRDSFSGNTIYF	TGTGCCAGCAGTCGGGACTCCTTCTCTGGAAACACCATATATTTT
-	-	15	TRBV6-5	TRBJ1-6	CASSSQGTDDSPLHF	TGTGCCAGCAGTTCTCAGGGAACCGACGATTCACCCCTCCACTTT
-	TRBD1	15	TRBV27	TRBJ2-5	CASSQGQGRIETQYF	TGTGCCAGCAGTCAGGGACAGGGTCGGATAGAGACCCAGTACTTC
-	TRBD1	14	TRBV6-1	TRBJ2-3	CASSEADRTDTQYF	TGTGCCAGCAGTGAAGCGGACAGGACCGATACGCAGTATTTT
-	-	12	TRBV28	TRBJ1-5	CASRGVGQPQHF	TGTGCCAGCCGGGGGGTCGGGCAGCCCCAGCATTTT
-	-	14	TRBV18	TRBJ2-7	CASSPPSARDEQYF	TGTGCCAGCTCACCACCTTCGGCTAGAGACGAGCAGTACTTC
-	TRBD2	16	TRBV4-1	TRBJ2-1	CASSADTSGLNNEQFF	TGCGCCAGCAGCGCCGATACTAGCGGGCTAAACAATGAGCAGTTCTTC
-	-	18	TRBV7-9	TRBJ2-6	CASSLRRGLNSGANVLTF	TGTGCCAGCAGCTTAAGGCGGGGTCTCAACTCTGGGGCCAACGTCCTGACTTTC
-	-	16	TRBV4-1	TRBJ1-3	CASSQREDSTGNTIYF	TGCGCCAGCAGCCAGAGGGAGGATTCTACTGGAAACACCATATATTTT
few	-	14	TRBV5-5	TRBJ2-7	CASSFTIQAYEQYF	TGTGCCAGCAGCTTTACGATACAGGCCTACGAGCAGTACTTC
-	TRBD1	16	TRBV7-9	TRBJ1-5	CASSGTQGIGNQPQHF	TGTGCCAGCAGCGGGACACAGGGGATTGGCAATCAGCCCCAGCATTTT
few	-	14	TRBV2	TRBJ1-1	CASSERLMNTEAFF	TGTGCCAGCAGTGAAAGACTGATGAACACTGAAGCTTTCTTT
-	TRBD2	12	TRBV6-5	TRBJ2-5	CASGLARETQYF	TGTGCCAGCGGACTAGCGAGGGAGACCCAGTACTTC
-	TRBD2	17	TRBV3-1/TRBV3-2	TRBJ2-5	CASSRPQGRSGGMTQYF	TGTGCCAGCAGCCGCCCGCAGGGGAGGTCGGGGGGGATGACCCAGTACTTC
-	-	11	TRBV20-1	TRBJ2-1	CSASDGQEQFF	TGCAGTGCTAGTGATGGACAGGAGCAGTTCTTC
-	-	15	TRBV23-1	TRBJ2-7	CASSQFPNEAYEQYF	TGCGCCAGCAGTCAATTCCCCAACGAGGCCTACGAGCAGTACTTC
-	-	12	TRBV2	TRBJ1-4	CASSERGEKLFF	TGTGCCAGCAGTGAACGCGGAGAAAAACTGTTTTTT
-	TRBD1	13	TRBV5-4	TRBJ2-1	CASSLTGDNEQFF	TGTGCCAGCAGCTTGACAGGGGACAATGAGCAGTTCTTC
-	TRBD1	14	TRBV7-3	TRBJ1-6	CASSSGQVDSPLHF	TGTGCCAGCAGCTCGGGACAGGTAGACTCACCCCTCCACTTT
once	-	15	TRBV4-1	TRBJ1-2	CASSQPRTVRLGYTF	TGCGCCAGCAGCCAACCCCGGACAGTCCGACTTGGCTACACCTTC
-	-	14	TRBV9	TRBJ1-2	CASSVVRGAPGYTF	TGTGCCAGCAGCGTAGTGCGGGGGGCGCCTGGCTACACCTTC
-	-	14	TRBV18	TRBJ2-5	CASSPPSMKETQYF	TGTGCCAGCTCACCACCGAGTATGAAGGAGACCCAGTACTTC
-	TRBD1	21	TRBV4-1	TRBJ2-2	CASSQFPGQGGDSANTGELFF	TGCGCCAGCAGCCAATTCCCGGGACAGGGGGGGGATAGCGCGAACACCGGGGAGCTGTTTTTT
-	TRBD1	15	TRBV30	TRBJ2-5	CAWSDGTGIEETQYF	TGTGCCTGGAGTGACGGGACAGGGATAGAGGAGACCCAGTACTTC
-	TRBD1	13	TRBV6-6	TRBJ2-1	CASSTGQGHEQFF	TGTGCCAGCTCGACGGGACAGGGCCATGAGCAGTTCTTC
few	-	15	TRBV10-1	TRBJ2-2	CASSDPRANTGELFF	TGCGCCAGCAGTGACCCCCGGGCGAACACCGGGGAGCTGTTTTTT
-	TRBD1	15	TRBV7-6	TRBJ2-7	CASSEAGTGAYEQYF	TGTGCCAGCAGCGAGGCCGGGACAGGGGCCTACGAGCAGTACTTC
few	TRBD1	13	TRBV27	TRBJ1-5	CASSETGHQPQHF	TGTGCCAGCAGTGAGACAGGGCATCAGCCCCAGCATTTT
-	TRBD2	15	TRBV7-8	TRBJ2-5	CASSLGWLAGETQYF	TGTGCCAGCAGCTTAGGTTGGCTAGCGGGAGAGACCCAGTACTTC
-	-	12	TRBV5-1	TRBJ2-1	CASSEDYNEQFF	TGCGCCAGCAGCGAGGACTACAATGAGCAGTTCTTC
-	-	14	TRBV3-1/TRBV3-2	TRBJ1-6	CASSQRDGGSPLHF	TGTGCCAGCAGCCAAAGAGACGGAGGGTCACCCCTCCACTTT
-	TRBD1	12	TRBV29-1	TRBJ1-1	CSAGTGDTEAFF	TGCAGCGCGGGGACAGGGGACACTGAAGCTTTCTTT
-	-	13	TRBV6-4	TRBJ1-1	CASRKQENTEAFF	TGTGCCAGCAGGAAACAGGAGAACACTGAAGCTTTCTTT